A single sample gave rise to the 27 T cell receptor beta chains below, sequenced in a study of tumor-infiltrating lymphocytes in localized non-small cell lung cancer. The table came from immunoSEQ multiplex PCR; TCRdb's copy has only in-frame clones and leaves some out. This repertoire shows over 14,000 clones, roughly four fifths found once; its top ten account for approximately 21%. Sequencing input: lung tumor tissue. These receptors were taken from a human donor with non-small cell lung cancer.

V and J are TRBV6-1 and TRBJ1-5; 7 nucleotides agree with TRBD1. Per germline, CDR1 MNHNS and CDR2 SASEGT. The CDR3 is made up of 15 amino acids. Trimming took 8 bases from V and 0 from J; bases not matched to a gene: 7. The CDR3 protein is CASLEGAYSNQPQHF. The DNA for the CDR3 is TGTGCCAGCCTCGAGGGGGCTTATAGCAATCAGCCCCAGCATTTT.

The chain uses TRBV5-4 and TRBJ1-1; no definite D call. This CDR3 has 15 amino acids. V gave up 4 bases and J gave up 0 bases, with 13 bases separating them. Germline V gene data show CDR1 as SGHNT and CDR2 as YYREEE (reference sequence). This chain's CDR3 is CASSRAAGMNTEAFF. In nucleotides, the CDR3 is TGTGCCAGCAGCCGTGCGGCGGGGATGAACACTGAAGCTTTCTTT.

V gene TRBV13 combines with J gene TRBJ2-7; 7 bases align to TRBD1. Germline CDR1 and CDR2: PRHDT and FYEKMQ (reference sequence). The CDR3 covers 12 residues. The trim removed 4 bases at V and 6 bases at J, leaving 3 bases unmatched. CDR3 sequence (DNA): TGTGCCAGCAGCTGGGACAGAACCGAGCAGTACTTC. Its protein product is CASSWDRTEQYF.

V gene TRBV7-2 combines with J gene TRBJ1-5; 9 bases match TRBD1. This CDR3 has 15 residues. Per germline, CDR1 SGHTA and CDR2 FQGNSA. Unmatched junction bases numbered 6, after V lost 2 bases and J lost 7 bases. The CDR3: CASSLTGGVRQPQHF. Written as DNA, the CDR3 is TGTGCCAGCAGCTTAACAGGGGGCGTTAGGCAGCCCCAGCATTTT.

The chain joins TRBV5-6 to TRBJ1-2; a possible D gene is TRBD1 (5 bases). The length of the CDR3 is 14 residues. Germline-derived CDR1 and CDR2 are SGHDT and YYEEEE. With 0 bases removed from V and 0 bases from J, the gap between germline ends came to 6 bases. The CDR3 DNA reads TGTGCCAGCAGCTTGGGACAGTCTAACTATGGCTACACCTTC. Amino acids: CASSLGQSNYGYTF.

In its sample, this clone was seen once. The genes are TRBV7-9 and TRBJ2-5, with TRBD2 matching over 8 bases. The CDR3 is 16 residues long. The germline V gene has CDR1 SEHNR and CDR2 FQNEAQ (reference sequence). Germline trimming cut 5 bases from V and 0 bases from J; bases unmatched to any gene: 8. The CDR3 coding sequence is TGTGCCAGCAGCAAACCACGGGGGGGGGACCAAGAGACCCAGTACTTC. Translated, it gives CASSKPRGGDQETQYF.

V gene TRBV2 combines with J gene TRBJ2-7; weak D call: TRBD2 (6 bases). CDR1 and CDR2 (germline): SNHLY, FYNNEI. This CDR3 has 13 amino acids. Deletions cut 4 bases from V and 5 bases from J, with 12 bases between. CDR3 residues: CASSGGTSNEQYF. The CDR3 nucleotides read TGTGCCAGCAGTGGGGGTACTAGCAACGAGCAGTACTTC.

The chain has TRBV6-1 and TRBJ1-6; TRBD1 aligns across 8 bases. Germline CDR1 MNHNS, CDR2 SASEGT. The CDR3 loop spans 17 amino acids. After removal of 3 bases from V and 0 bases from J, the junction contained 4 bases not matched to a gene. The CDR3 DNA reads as TGTGCCAGCAGTGACACAGGGGGAAGCTCCTATAATTCACCCCTCCACTTT. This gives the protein CASSDTGGSSYNSPLHF.

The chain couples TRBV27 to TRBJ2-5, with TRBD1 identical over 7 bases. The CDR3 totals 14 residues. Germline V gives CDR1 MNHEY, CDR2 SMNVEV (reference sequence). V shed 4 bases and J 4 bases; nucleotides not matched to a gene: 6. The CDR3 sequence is CASSSPGGSETQYF. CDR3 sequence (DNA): TGTGCCAGCAGTTCCCCAGGGGGATCAGAGACCCAGTACTTC.

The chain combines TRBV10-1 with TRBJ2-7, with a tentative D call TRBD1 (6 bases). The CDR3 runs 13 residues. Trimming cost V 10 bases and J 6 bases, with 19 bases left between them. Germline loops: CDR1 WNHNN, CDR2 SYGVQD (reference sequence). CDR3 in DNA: TGCGCCACCTTACCCGGGACACAGGTCGAGCAGTACTTC. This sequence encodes CATLPGTQVEQYF.

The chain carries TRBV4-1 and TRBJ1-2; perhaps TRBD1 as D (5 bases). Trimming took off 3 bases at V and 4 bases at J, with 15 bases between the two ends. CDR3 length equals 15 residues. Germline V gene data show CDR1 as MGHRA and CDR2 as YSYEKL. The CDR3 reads CASSHPGTVGYGYTF. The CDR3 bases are TGCGCCAGCAGCCACCCGGGGACCGTCGGCTATGGCTACACCTTC.

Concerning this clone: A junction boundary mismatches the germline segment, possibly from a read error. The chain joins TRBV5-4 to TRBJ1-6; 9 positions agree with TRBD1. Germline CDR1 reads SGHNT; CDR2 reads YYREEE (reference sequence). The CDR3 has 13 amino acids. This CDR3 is CASKDRGNSPPHF. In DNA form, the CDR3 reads TGTGCCAGCAAGGACAGGGGTAATTCACCCCCCCACTTT.

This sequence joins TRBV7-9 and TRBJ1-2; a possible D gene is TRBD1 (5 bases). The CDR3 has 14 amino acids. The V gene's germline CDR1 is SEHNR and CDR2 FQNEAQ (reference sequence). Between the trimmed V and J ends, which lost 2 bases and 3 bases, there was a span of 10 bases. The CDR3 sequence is CASSLPGPHYGYTF. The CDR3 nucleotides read TGTGCCAGCAGCTTACCAGGGCCACACTATGGCTACACCTTC.

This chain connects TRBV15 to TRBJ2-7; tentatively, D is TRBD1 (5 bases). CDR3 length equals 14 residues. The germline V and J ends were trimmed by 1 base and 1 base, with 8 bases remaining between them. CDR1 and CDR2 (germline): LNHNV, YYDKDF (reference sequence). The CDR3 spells CATSRGRGSYEQYF. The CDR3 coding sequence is TGTGCCACCAGCAGAGGTAGGGGATCCTACGAGCAGTACTTC.

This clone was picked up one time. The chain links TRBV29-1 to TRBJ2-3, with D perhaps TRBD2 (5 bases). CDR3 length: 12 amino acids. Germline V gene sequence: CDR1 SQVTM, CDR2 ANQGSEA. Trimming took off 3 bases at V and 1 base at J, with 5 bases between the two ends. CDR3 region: CSVERGTDTQYF. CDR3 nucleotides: TGCAGCGTTGAGAGGGGCACAGATACGCAGTATTTT.

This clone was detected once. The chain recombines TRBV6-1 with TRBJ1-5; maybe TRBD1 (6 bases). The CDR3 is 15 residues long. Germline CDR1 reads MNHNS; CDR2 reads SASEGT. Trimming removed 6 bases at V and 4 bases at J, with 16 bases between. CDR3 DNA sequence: TGTGCCAGCAGAATCGATGCTGGGACAAATCAGCCCCAGCATTTT. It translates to CASRIDAGTNQPQHF.

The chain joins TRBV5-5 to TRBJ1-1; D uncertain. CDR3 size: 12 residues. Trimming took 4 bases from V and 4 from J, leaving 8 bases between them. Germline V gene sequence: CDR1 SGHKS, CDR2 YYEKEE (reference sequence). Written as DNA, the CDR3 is TGTGCCAGCAGCCTATACGGCACTGAAGCTTTCTTT. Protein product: CASSLYGTEAFF. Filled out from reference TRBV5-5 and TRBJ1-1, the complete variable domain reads DAGVTQSPTHLIKTRGQQVTLRCSPISGHKSVSWYQQVLGQGPQFIFQYYEKEERGRGNFPDRFSARQFPNYSSELNVNALLLGDSALYLCASSLYGTEAFFGQGTRLTVV.

The CDR3 is CASSLFSGGLSEQYF. The CDR3 coding sequence is TGTGCCAGCAGCTTATTCAGCGGGGGATTATCCGAGCAGTACTTC. The chain employs TRBV7-2 and TRBJ2-7, with 8 bases fitting TRBD2. With V trimmed by 2 bases and J by 6 bases, 9 bases remained unmatched. The CDR3 has 15 residues. From germline, CDR1 is SGHTA and CDR2 FQGNSA.

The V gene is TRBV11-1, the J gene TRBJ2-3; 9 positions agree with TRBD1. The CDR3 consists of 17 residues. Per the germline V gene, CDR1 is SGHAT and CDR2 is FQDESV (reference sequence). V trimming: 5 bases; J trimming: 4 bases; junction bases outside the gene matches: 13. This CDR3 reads CASSLQMGQGGADTQYF. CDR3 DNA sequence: TGTGCCAGCAGCCTACAAATGGGACAGGGAGGCGCAGATACGCAGTATTTT. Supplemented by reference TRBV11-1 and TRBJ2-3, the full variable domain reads EAEVAQSPRYKITEKSQAVAFWCDPISGHATLYWYRQILGQGPELLVQFQDESVVDDSQLPKDRFSAERLKGVDSTLKIQPAELGDSAMYLCASSLQMGQGGADTQYFGPGTRLTVL.

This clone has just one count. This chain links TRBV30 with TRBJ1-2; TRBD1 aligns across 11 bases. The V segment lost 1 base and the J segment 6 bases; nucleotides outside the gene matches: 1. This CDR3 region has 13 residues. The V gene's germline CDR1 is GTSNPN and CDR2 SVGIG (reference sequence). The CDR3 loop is CAWSAGQGDGYTF. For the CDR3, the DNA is TGTGCCTGGAGTGCGGGACAGGGGGATGGCTACACCTTC. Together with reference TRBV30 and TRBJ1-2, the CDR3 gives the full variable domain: SQTIHQWPATLVQPVGSPLSLECTVEGTSNPNLYWYRQAAGRGLQLLFYSVGIGQISSEVPQNLSASRPQDRQFILSSKKLLLSDSGFYLCAWSAGQGDGYTFGSGTRLTVV.

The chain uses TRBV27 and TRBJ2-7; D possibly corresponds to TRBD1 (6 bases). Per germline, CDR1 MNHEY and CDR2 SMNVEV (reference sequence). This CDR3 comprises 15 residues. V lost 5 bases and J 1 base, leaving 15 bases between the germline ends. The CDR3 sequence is CASSPSGTFSYEQYF. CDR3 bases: TGTGCCAGCAGTCCGTCCGGGACATTTTCCTACGAGCAGTACTTC.

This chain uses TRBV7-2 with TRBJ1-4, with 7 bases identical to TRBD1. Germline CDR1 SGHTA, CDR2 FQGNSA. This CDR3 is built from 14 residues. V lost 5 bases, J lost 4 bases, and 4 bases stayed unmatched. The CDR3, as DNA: TGTGCCAGCAGCCGGACAGGCCTTAATGAAAAACTGTTTTTT. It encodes CASSRTGLNEKLFF. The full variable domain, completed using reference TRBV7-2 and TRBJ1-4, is GAGVSQSPSNKVTEKGKDVELRCDPISGHTALYWYRQSLGQGLEFLIYFQGNSAPDKSGLPSDRFSAERTGGSVSTLTIQRTQQEDSAVYLCASSRTGLNEKLFFGSGTQLSVL.

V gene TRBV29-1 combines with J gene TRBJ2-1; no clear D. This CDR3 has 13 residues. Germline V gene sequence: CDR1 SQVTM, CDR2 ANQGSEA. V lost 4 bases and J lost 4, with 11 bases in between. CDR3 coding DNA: TGCAGCGTTGGGCGGACCCTATACAATGAGCAGTTCTTC. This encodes CSVGRTLYNEQFF.

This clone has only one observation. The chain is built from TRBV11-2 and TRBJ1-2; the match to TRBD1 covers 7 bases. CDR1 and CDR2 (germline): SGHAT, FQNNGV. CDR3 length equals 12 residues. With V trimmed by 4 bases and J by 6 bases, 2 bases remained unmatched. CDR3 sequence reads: CASSSRGDGYTF. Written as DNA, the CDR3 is TGTGCCAGCAGCTCCAGGGGGGATGGCTACACCTTC.

The DNA for the CDR3 is TGCGCCAGCAGCTTGGACATCGGCACAGATACGCAGTATTTT. Amino acids: CASSLDIGTDTQYF. The V gene is TRBV5-1, the J gene TRBJ2-3; D is ambiguous. V dropped 0 bases and J dropped 1 base, with 6 bases sitting between them. CDR3 length: 14 amino acids. Germline V gene data show CDR1 as SGHRS and CDR2 as YFSETQ.

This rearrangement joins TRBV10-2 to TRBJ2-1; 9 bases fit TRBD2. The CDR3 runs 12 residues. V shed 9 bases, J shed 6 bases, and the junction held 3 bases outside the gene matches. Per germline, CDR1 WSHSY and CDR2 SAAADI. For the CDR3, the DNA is TGCGCCAGTTATAGCGGGGGCAATGAGCAGTTCTTC. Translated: CASYSGGNEQFF.

CDR3: CASSYLHPTGIGGYTF. CDR3 sequence (DNA): TGTGCCAGCAGTTACCTGCACCCGACAGGGATTGGAGGCTACACCTTC. The chain recombines TRBV6-5 with TRBJ1-2; 7 bases match TRBD1. Germline V gene lookup returns CDR1 MNHEY and CDR2 SVGAGI. V trimming: 2 bases; J trimming: 8 bases; junction bases outside the gene matches: 14. This CDR3 is built from 16 residues.